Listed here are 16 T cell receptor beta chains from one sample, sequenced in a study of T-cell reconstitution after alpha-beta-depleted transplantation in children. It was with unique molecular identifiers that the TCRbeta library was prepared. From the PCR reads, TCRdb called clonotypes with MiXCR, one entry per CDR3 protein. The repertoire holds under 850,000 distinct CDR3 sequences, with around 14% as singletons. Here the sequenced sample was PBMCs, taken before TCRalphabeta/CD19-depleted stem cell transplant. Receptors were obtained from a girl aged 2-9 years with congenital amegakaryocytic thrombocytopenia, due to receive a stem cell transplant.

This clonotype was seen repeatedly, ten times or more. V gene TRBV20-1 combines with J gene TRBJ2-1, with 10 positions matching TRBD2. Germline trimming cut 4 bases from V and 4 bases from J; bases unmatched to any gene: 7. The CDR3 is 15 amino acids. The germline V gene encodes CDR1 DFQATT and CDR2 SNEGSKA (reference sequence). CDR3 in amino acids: CSAIASGREYNEQFF. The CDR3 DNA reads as TGCAGTGCTATAGCGAGCGGGAGGGAATACAATGAGCAGTTCTTC.

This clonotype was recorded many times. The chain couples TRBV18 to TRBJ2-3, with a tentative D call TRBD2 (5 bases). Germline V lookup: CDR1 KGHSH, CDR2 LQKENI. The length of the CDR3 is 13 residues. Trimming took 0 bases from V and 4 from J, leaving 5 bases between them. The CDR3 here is CASSPPGADTQYF. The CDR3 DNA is TGTGCCAGCTCACCACCCGGGGCAGATACGCAGTATTTT. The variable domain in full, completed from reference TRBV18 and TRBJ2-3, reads NAGVMQNPRHLVRRRGQEARLRCSPMKGHSHVYWYRQLPEEGLKFMVYLQKENIIDESGMPKERFSAEFPKEGPSILRIQQVVRGDSAAYFCASSPPGADTQYFGPGTRLTVL.

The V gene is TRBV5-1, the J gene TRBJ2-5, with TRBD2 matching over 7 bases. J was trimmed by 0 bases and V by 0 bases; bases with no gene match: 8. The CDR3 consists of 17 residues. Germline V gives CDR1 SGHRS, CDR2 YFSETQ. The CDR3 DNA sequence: TGCGCCAGCAGCTTGGGTTCGGCGGGAGCGCACCAAGAGACCCAGTACTTC. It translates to CASSLGSAGAHQETQYF.

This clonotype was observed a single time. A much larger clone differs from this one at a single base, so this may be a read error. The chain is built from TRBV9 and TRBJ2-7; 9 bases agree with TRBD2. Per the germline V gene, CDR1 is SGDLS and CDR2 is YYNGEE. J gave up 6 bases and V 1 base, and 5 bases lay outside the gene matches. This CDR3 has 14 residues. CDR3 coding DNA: TGTGCCAGCAGCGTACACCTAGCGGGACTCGAGCAGTACTTC. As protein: CASSVHLAGLEQYF.

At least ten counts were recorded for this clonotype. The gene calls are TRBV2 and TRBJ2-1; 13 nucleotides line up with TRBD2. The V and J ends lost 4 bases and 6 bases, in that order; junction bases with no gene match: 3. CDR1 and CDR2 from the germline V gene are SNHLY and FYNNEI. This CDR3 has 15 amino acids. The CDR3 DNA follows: TGTGCCAGCAGTGGGTGGACTAGCGGGAGCAATGAGCAGTTCTTC. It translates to CASSGWTSGSNEQFF.

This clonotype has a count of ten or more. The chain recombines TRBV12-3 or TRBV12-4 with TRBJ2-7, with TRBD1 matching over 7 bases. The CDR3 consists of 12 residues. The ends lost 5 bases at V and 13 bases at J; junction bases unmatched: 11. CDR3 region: CASSRVRDSLYF. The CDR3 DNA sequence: TGTGCCAGCAGTCGGGTCCGGGACAGTTTATACTTC.

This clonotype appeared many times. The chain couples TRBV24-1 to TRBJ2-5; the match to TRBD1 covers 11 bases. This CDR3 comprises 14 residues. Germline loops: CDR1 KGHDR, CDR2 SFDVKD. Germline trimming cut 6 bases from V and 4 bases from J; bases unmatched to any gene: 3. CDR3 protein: CATSRTGGSETQYF. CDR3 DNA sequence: TGTGCCACCAGTCGGACAGGGGGCTCAGAGACCCAGTACTTC.

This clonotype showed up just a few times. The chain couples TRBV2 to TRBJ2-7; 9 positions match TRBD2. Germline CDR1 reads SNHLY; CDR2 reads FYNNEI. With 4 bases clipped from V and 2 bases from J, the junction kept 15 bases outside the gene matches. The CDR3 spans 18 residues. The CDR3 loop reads CASSGVDLGLAQTYEQYF. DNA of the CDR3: TGTGCCAGCAGTGGCGTCGACCTCGGACTAGCGCAAACCTACGAGCAGTACTTC.

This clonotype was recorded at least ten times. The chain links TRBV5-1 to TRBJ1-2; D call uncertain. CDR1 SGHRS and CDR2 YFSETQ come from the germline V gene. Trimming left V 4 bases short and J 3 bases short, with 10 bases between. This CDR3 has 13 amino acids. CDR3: CASSKGYDYGYTF. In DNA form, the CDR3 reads TGCGCCAGCAGCAAAGGGTACGACTATGGCTACACCTTC.

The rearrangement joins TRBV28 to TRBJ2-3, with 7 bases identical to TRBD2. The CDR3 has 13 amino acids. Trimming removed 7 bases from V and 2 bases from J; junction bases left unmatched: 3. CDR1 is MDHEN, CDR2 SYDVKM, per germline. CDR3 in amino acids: CASTSGPTDTQYF. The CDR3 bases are TGTGCCAGCACTAGCGGACCCACAGATACGCAGTATTTT.

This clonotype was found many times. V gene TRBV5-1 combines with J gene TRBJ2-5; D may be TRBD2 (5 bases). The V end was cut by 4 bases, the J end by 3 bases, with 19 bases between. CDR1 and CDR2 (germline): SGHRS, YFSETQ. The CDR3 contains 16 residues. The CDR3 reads CASSNRDSGLEETQYF. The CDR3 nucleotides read TGCGCCAGCAGCAACCGGGATTCGGGTTTGGAAGAGACCCAGTACTTC. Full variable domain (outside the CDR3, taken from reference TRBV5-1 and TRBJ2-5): KAGVTQTPRYLIKTRGQQVTLSCSPISGHRSVSWYQQTPGQGLQFLFEYFSETQRNKGNFPGRFSGRQFSNSRSEMNVSTLELGDSALYLCASSNRDSGLEETQYFGPGTRLLVL.

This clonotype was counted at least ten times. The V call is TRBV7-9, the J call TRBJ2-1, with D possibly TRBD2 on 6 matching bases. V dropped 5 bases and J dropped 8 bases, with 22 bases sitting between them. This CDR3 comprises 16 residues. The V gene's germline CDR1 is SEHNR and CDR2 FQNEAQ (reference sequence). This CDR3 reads CASSPIRTGEGDEQFF. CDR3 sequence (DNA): TGTGCCAGCAGCCCAATAAGGACGGGAGAAGGCGATGAGCAGTTCTTC.

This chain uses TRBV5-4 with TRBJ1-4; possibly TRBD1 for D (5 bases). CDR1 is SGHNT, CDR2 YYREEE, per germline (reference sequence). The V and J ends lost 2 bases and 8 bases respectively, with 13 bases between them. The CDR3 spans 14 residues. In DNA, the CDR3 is TGTGCCAGCAGCTTCTTAGGGGAGGGCGAAAAACTGTTTTTT. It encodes CASSFLGEGEKLFF. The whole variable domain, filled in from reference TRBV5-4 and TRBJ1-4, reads ETGVTQSPTHLIKTRGQQVTLRCSSQSGHNTVSWYQQALGQGPQFIFQYYREEENGRGNFPPRFSGLQFPNYSSELNVNALELDDSALYLCASSFLGEGEKLFFGSGTQLSVL.

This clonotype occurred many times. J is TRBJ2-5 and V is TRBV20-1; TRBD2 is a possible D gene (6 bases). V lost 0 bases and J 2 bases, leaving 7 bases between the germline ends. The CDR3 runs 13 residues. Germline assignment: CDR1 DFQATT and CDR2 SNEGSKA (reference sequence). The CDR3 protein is CSAREAGQETQYF. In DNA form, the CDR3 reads TGCAGTGCTAGAGAGGCGGGGCAAGAGACCCAGTACTTC.

This CDR3 is CATSGLDAYEQYF. The CDR3 region has the DNA TGTGCCACCAGCGGACTAGACGCCTACGAGCAGTACTTC. The rearrangement uses TRBV24-1 and TRBJ2-7; the match to TRBD2 covers 7 bases. V shed 7 bases and J 2 bases; nucleotides not matched to a gene: 4. CDR3 length: 13 residues. Germline CDR1 is KGHDR and CDR2 is SFDVKD.

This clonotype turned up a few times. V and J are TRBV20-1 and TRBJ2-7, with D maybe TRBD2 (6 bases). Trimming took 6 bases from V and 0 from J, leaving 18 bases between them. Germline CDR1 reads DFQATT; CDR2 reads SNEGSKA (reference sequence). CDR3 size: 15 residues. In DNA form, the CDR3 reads TGCAGTGCCACTGGGAGGCGCAGGTACTCCTACGAGCAGTACTTC. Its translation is CSATGRRRYSYEQYF.